Presented here are 20 T cell receptor beta chains from one specimen sequenced in a study of T cells in Graves' hyperthyroidism and ophthalmopathy. RNA transcripts provided the source from which TCR beta CDR3 regions were amplified. TCR CDR3 underwent first-round RT-PCR with the HTBI primer set. TCRdb analysed the multiplex PCR reads with MiXCR anew, one entry per CDR3 protein. The sample carries approximately 300,000 distinct CDR3 sequences, 15% to 20% recorded once. The specimen was blood. The receptor source for this set is a woman in her fifties or sixties with Graves' ophthalmopathy.

This clonotype was counted only a few times. A much larger clone differs by one base, so this may be a read error. The J gene is TRBJ1-1, the V gene TRBV20-1; D not certain. The V end lost 6 bases, the J end lost 11 bases, and 22 bases lay between the germline ends. The CDR3 loop spans 13 amino acids. Germline CDR1 reads DFQATT; CDR2 reads SNEGSKA (reference sequence). CDR3 amino acids: CSAPGMDGKEAFF. The CDR3 DNA is TGCAGTGCCCCCGGTATGGACGGGAAAGAGGCTTTCTTT.

The chain joins TRBV5-1 to TRBJ2-3; 13 bases are shared with TRBD2. Germline V lookup: CDR1 SGHRS, CDR2 YFSETQ. Trimming removed 3 bases from V and 8 bases from J; junction bases left unmatched: 9. This CDR3 has 16 residues. In nucleotides, the CDR3 is TGCGCCAGCAGCTGGGGGGGACTAGCGGGGTCAGGTACGCAGTATTTT. Translation: CASSWGGLAGSGTQYF.

The chain is built from TRBV2 and TRBJ1-6; D unclear. Deletions cut 8 bases from V and 10 bases from J, with 15 bases between. The germline V gene encodes CDR1 SNHLY and CDR2 FYNNEI. The CDR3 spans 13 residues. For the CDR3, the DNA is TGTGCCAGCGGCGGAAACTCGGGCTCACCCCTCCACTTT. Translated, it gives CASGGNSGSPLHF.

This clonotype occurred once. The chain is built from TRBV7-2 and TRBJ2-4; 8 nucleotides match TRBD1. The CDR3 has 14 residues. Unmatched junction bases numbered 8, after V lost 6 bases and J lost 7 bases. Germline V gene data show CDR1 as SGHTA and CDR2 as FQGNSA. Here the CDR3 reads CASSDYTGGNIQYF. The CDR3, as DNA: TGTGCCAGCAGTGACTACACAGGGGGGAACATTCAGTACTTC.

This clonotype turned up a few times. V is TRBV19 and J is TRBJ1-6; D call uncertain. V lost 3 bases and J 0 bases, leaving 6 bases between the germline ends. Germline assignment: CDR1 LNHDA and CDR2 SQIVND (reference sequence). This CDR3 spans 15 amino acids. The CDR3 DNA sequence: TGTGCCAGTAGTATGCGGAGCTCCTATAATTCACCCCTCCACTTT. Translated, it gives CASSMRSSYNSPLHF.

The chain uses TRBV5-1 and TRBJ2-5; TRBD2 matches 8 bases. The CDR3 loop spans 14 amino acids. V lost 0 bases and J lost 5; bases outside the gene matches: 3. Per the germline V gene, CDR1 is SGHRS and CDR2 is YFSETQ. The CDR3 sequence is CASSLELAGETQYF. The CDR3 DNA reads as TGCGCCAGCAGCTTGGAATTAGCGGGGGAGACCCAGTACTTC. The complete variable domain, with remaining parts taken from reference TRBV5-1 and TRBJ2-5, reads KAGVTQTPRYLIKTRGQQVTLSCSPISGHRSVSWYQQTPGQGLQFLFEYFSETQRNKGNFPGRFSGRQFSNSRSEMNVSTLELGDSALYLCASSLELAGETQYFGPGTRLLVL.

In this sample, this clonotype turned up many times. Here the CDR3 reads CSVEKAYEQYF. The CDR3 nucleotides are TGCAGCGTTGAGAAAGCTTACGAGCAGTACTTC. This chain uses TRBV29-1 with TRBJ2-7; D uncertain. The CDR3 length is 11 residues. V was shortened by 3 bases and J by 4 bases, with 7 bases between the two germline ends. Per germline, CDR1 SQVTM and CDR2 ANQGSEA.

V is TRBV6-1 and J is TRBJ1-5; D is uncertain. From germline, CDR1 is MNHNS and CDR2 SASEGT. The CDR3 loop spans 12 amino acids. Between the trimmed V and J ends, which lost 7 bases and 2 bases, there was a span of 6 bases. The CDR3 sequence is CASTTGNQPQHF. In DNA, the CDR3 is TGTGCCAGCACCACTGGCAATCAGCCCCAGCATTTT.

This clonotype appeared a single time. This rearrangement joins TRBV28 to TRBJ2-2, with 9 positions matching TRBD2. CDR1 MDHEN and CDR2 SYDVKM come from the germline V gene. CDR3 size: 15 residues. V gave up 8 bases and J gave up 2 bases; unmatched junction bases: 6. The CDR3: CASRLAGYNTGELFF. In DNA, the CDR3 is TGTGCCAGCCGCCTAGCGGGATATAACACCGGGGAGCTGTTTTTT.

This clonotype was seen many times. The rearrangement joins TRBV7-2 to TRBJ2-1; perhaps TRBD2 as D (5 bases). Trimming cost V 1 base and J 7 bases, with 5 bases left between them. Looked up from germline, CDR1 is SGHTA and CDR2 is FQGNSA. There are 12 residues in the CDR3. CDR3 region: CASSLERNEQFF. DNA of the CDR3: TGTGCCAGCAGCTTAGAGCGGAATGAGCAGTTCTTC.

The sample holds many counts of this clonotype. The chain employs TRBV29-1 and TRBJ2-3, with unresolved D. Germline CDR1 SQVTM, CDR2 ANQGSEA. Trimming took 7 bases from V and 2 from J, leaving 16 bases between them. The CDR3 is 14 residues long. CDR3 sequence reads: CSAENEPSTDTQYF. DNA for the CDR3: TGCAGCGCGGAGAACGAACCCTCCACAGATACGCAGTATTTT.

In this sample, this clonotype turned up many times. V and J are TRBV20-1 and TRBJ1-2; D call uncertain. The CDR3 runs 13 residues. Germline V lookup: CDR1 DFQATT, CDR2 SNEGSKA (reference sequence). The V end lost 5 bases, the J end lost 8 bases, and 18 bases lay between the germline ends. CDR3 amino acids: CSAAPGSPGGYTF. CDR3 bases: TGCAGTGCTGCCCCTGGGTCTCCCGGAGGCTACACCTTC.

This clonotype occurred many times. The rearrangement uses TRBV7-2 and TRBJ1-2; D not certain. The V end was cut by 2 bases, the J end by 4 bases, with 11 bases between. Germline V gives CDR1 SGHTA, CDR2 FQGNSA. There are 14 residues in the CDR3. In nucleotides, the CDR3 is TGTGCCAGCAGCTTAAACGCGGGGAGCTATGGCTACACCTTC. This translates into CASSLNAGSYGYTF.

The sample holds many counts of this clonotype. This chain uses TRBV5-1 with TRBJ1-6; a possible D gene is TRBD1 (6 bases). Between the trimmed V and J ends, which lost 0 bases and 8 bases, there was a span of 9 bases. This CDR3 comprises 14 residues. Germline V lookup: CDR1 SGHRS, CDR2 YFSETQ. Here the CDR3 reads CASSLVGGDSPLHF. The CDR3 DNA reads TGCGCCAGCAGCTTGGTAGGGGGTGATTCACCCCTCCACTTT.

In this sample, this clonotype turned up many times. This chain uses TRBV12-3 or TRBV12-4 with TRBJ2-1; tentative D call: TRBD1 (5 bases). This CDR3 is built from 16 residues. V lost 5 bases to trimming and J lost 1 base, with 15 bases between them. Written as DNA, the CDR3 is TGTGCCAGCAGTCCCCCCCGCAGGGTTTCCTACAATGAGCAGTTCTTC. It translates to CASSPPRRVSYNEQFF.

This clonotype was observed at least ten times. V gene TRBV6-1 combines with J gene TRBJ1-4; possible D gene TRBD1, 6 bases. Trimming removed 8 bases from V and 8 bases from J, with 15 bases in between. CDR3 length equals 13 residues. CDR1 and CDR2 (germline): MNHNS, SASEGT. CDR3 DNA: TGTGCCAGCCAGGGGAGGTTGGCGGAAAAACTGTTTTTT. Encoded protein: CASQGRLAEKLFF.

This clonotype has ten or more counts. The chain recombines TRBV6-5 with TRBJ2-5; 15 nucleotides line up with TRBD2. Trimming took 2 bases from V and 2 from J; bases not matched to a gene: 6. The germline gives CDR1 MNHEY, CDR2 SVGAGI. CDR3 length: 18 amino acids. The CDR3 nucleotides read TGTGCCAGCAGTTACAGGACTAGCGGGAGGGCCGGGCAAGAGACCCAGTACTTC. Encoded protein: CASSYRTSGRAGQETQYF.

This clonotype came up many times. The chain employs TRBV3-1 and TRBJ1-2; the D gene is possibly TRBD1 (6 bases). Trimming stripped 3 bases from V and 7 bases from J, with 18 bases between. Germline V CDR1 and CDR2: LGHDT, YNNKEL (reference sequence). CDR3 length equals 15 residues. CDR3: CASSHASSAGVGYTF. The CDR3 region has the DNA TGTGCCAGCAGCCACGCTTCCTCAGCAGGGGTTGGCTACACCTTC.

This clonotype was picked up many times. The chain links TRBV20-1 to TRBJ1-1; no clear D gene. Looked up from germline, CDR1 is DFQATT and CDR2 is SNEGSKA (reference sequence). The CDR3 covers 12 residues. V lost 7 bases to trimming and J lost 3 bases, with 12 bases between them. CDR3 residues: CSVPKVDTEAFF. The CDR3 DNA reads TGCAGTGTCCCGAAGGTTGACACTGAAGCTTTCTTT.

This clonotype has ten or more counts. V usage is TRBV18 and J usage is TRBJ2-5; D is possibly TRBD1 (6 bases). The CDR3 consists of 15 residues. In germline, CDR1 is KGHSH, CDR2 LQKENI. Trimming cost V 2 bases and J 3 bases, with 13 bases left between them. CDR3 bases: TGTGCCAGCTCACCAGAACAGGGATGGGAAGAGACCCAGTACTTC. Protein product: CASSPEQGWEETQYF.